Following are 26 T cell receptor beta chains from one sample sequenced in a study of Graves' ophthalmopathy and Graves' hyperthyroidism. Investigators amplified TCR beta CDR3 regions from RNA transcripts. HTBI primers were used in a first-round RT-PCR, which preceded a second-round multiplex PCR. MiXCR, run by TCRdb on the multiplex PCR reads, gives a single entry per CDR3 protein. Of around 670,000 distinct CDR3 sequences detected, roughly 40% appear once; the ten largest clones hold 44%. Sequencing was done on a sample of peripheral blood. These receptors came from an adult man with Graves' ophthalmopathy.

The chain employs TRBV20-1 and TRBJ1-3; D unclear. The CDR3 consists of 14 residues. V dropped 0 bases and J dropped 4 bases, with 10 bases sitting between them. Per the germline V gene, CDR1 is DFQATT and CDR2 is SNEGSKA (reference sequence). The CDR3 nucleotides read TGCAGTGCTAGAGAGCGGGGTATCGGAAACACCATATATTTT. Protein product: CSARERGIGNTIYF.

The chain joins TRBV6-1 to TRBJ2-2; D is ambiguous. The CDR3 has 11 amino acids. V was trimmed by 6 bases and J by 10 bases, leaving 9 bases between them. Germline CDR1 is MNHNS and CDR2 is SASEGT. The CDR3 loop is CASSGGVELFF. CDR3 nucleotide sequence: TGTGCCAGCAGCGGTGGGGTGGAGCTGTTTTTT.

V and J are TRBV7-9 and TRBJ2-7; D may be TRBD1 (5 bases). This CDR3 spans 16 amino acids. Germline V lookup: CDR1 SEHNR, CDR2 FQNEAQ (reference sequence). V was shortened by 5 bases and J by 2 bases, with 19 bases between the two germline ends. The DNA of the CDR3 is TGTGCCAGCAGCCCCCTGGGGCAGGGCTTTACCTACGAGCAGTACTTC. This codes for CASSPLGQGFTYEQYF.

This chain joins TRBV10-3 and TRBJ1-4; D gene uncertain. Germline V gene sequence: CDR1 ENHRY, CDR2 SYGVKD. With 6 bases removed from V and 5 bases from J, the gap between germline ends came to 10 bases. The CDR3 spans 13 residues. This CDR3 is CAISQVANEKLFF. CDR3 DNA: TGTGCCATCAGCCAAGTGGCAAATGAAAAACTGTTTTTT.

This clonotype was counted once. This sequence joins TRBV2 and TRBJ2-7; 9 positions match TRBD2. This CDR3 comprises 12 residues. Germline V gene lookup returns CDR1 SNHLY and CDR2 FYNNEI. Unmatched junction bases numbered 6, after V lost 11 bases and J lost 4 bases. The CDR3 sequence is CAGLAKGYEQYF. The DNA of the CDR3 is TGTGCCGGACTAGCGAAGGGGTACGAGCAGTACTTC.

The J gene is TRBJ1-5, the V gene TRBV7-9; the D gene is possibly TRBD1 (6 bases). V gave up 4 bases and J gave up 6 bases, with 7 bases separating them. This CDR3 has 12 residues. Germline V gene data show CDR1 as SEHNR and CDR2 as FQNEAQ (reference sequence). DNA of the CDR3: TGTGCCAGCAGCTCAGGGGTTCAGCCCCAGCATTTT. Its translation: CASSSGVQPQHF.

Worth noting for this clonotype: The missing conserved phenylalanine or tryptophan at the end of this CDR3 makes a read error likely. It is unclear where the CDR3 begins or ends on the DNA, so no DNA is shown, and the CDR3 is as TCRdb lists it. This chain connects TRBV6-4 to TRBJ2-2; the D segment call TRBD1 is taken from the table without a DNA check. The CDR3 is made up of 16 amino acids, end residues included. In germline, CDR1 is MRHNA, CDR2 SNTAGT. CDR3 residues: CASSYRTGPNTGELLA.

The chain uses TRBV6-5 and TRBJ1-1, with D possibly being TRBD1 (5 bases). V shed 7 bases and J shed 1 base, with 10 bases lying between them. The CDR3 consists of 13 residues. Germline lookup yields CDR1 MNHEY and CDR2 SVGAGI. The CDR3 DNA follows: TGTGCCAGCAAAATAAGGGGGAACACTGAAGCTTTCTTT. It yields the protein CASKIRGNTEAFF.

Many counts were recorded for this clonotype. This rearrangement joins TRBV2 to TRBJ2-6; no clear D gene. The CDR3 extends over 15 amino acids. Trimming cost V 6 bases and J 0 bases, with 9 bases left between them. Germline values: CDR1 SNHLY, CDR2 FYNNEI. As DNA, the CDR3 is TGTGCCAGCAGCCAACCAAACTCTGGGGCCAACGTCCTGACTTTC. Residues: CASSQPNSGANVLTF.

The sample holds a few counts of this clonotype. In DNA, the CDR3 is TGTGCCAGCAGCCCGGGGTCCTTAAACCCTGAAAAACTGTTTTTT. Protein sequence: CASSPGSLNPEKLFF. The gene calls are TRBV5-4 and TRBJ1-4; D gene unclear. There are 15 residues in the CDR3. Trimming stripped 4 bases from V and 7 bases from J, with 17 bases between. Germline CDR1 reads SGHNT; CDR2 reads YYREEE (reference sequence).

As concerns this clonotype: An end of the junction does not agree with germline; a read error may underlie this. This sequence joins TRBV10-3 and TRBJ2-7, with TRBD1 matching over 8 bases. Germline loops: CDR1 ENHRY, CDR2 SYGVKD. The CDR3 length is 14 residues. The CDR3 sequence is CAISGSSGGGEQYF. In DNA, the CDR3 is TGCGCCATCAGTGGGTCGTCAGGGGGCGGCGAGCAGTACTTC.

The chain carries TRBV7-8 and TRBJ2-7; 7 positions match TRBD1. The length of the CDR3 is 14 residues. J gave up 9 bases and V 4 bases, and 12 bases lay outside the gene matches. CDR1 is SGHVS and CDR2 is FQNEAQ in the germline V gene. CDR3 DNA sequence: TGTGCCAGCAGCTCCGGACAGGCTACCTCGGGGCAGTACTTC. This codes for CASSSGQATSGQYF.

Of note for this clonotype: This CDR3 fails to terminate in the conserved phenylalanine or tryptophan, so it likely reflects a read error. This chain joins TRBV24-1 and TRBJ1-5; TRBD1 matches 11 bases. From germline, CDR1 is KGHDR and CDR2 SFDVKD. The CDR3 length is 17 residues. V shed 11 bases, J shed 1 base, and the junction held 12 bases outside the gene matches. CDR3 bases: TGTGCCAGTAGACCCAGGACAGGGGGCGGGAGCAATCAGCCCCAGCATATT. The encoded protein is CASRPRTGGGSNQPQHI.

This clonotype was picked up many times. The chain carries TRBV11-2 and TRBJ2-6, with D unclear. Germline loops: CDR1 SGHAT, CDR2 FQNNGV. This CDR3 contains 13 residues. The ends were cut back, 7 bases at V and 2 bases at J, with 6 bases in the middle. The CDR3 protein is CASMRPGANVLTF. CDR3 sequence (DNA): TGTGCCAGCATGCGGCCTGGGGCCAACGTCCTGACTTTC.

The chain joins TRBV19 to TRBJ2-5; 8 nucleotides agree with TRBD2. The germline V gene encodes CDR1 LNHDA and CDR2 SQIVND (reference sequence). The CDR3 runs 14 residues. V was pared by 5 bases and J by 0 bases, with 2 bases of the junction left unmatched. CDR3 region: CASSWGLDQETQYF. CDR3 sequence (DNA): TGTGCCAGTAGTTGGGGACTAGACCAAGAGACCCAGTACTTC.

This chain joins TRBV7-9 and TRBJ2-2, with D possibly matching TRBD2 (6 bases). Germline V gene lookup returns CDR1 SEHNR and CDR2 FQNEAQ (reference sequence). CDR3 length: 16 residues. Between the trimmed V and J ends, which lost 2 bases and 4 bases, there was a span of 14 bases. The CDR3 sequence: CASSLLGQGLTGELFF. CDR3 DNA: TGTGCCAGCAGCTTACTGGGTCAGGGACTCACCGGGGAGCTGTTTTTT.

This clonotype was picked up a small number of times. J is TRBJ2-7 and V is TRBV28; 8 positions match TRBD2. The CDR3 has 15 residues. Trimming took 5 bases from V and 1 from J; bases not matched to a gene: 7. The V gene's germline CDR1 is MDHEN and CDR2 SYDVKM. The CDR3 sequence is CASSPGGTDSYEQYF. The CDR3, as DNA: TGTGCCAGCAGTCCGGGAGGGACCGATTCCTACGAGCAGTACTTC.

With regard to this clonotype: One base away lies a much larger clone, so this may be a sequencing read error. No conserved phenylalanine or tryptophan ends this CDR3, so it is likely a read error. The V gene is TRBV11-1, the J gene TRBJ1-2; no reliable D call. V was clipped by 2 bases and J by 3 bases, with 10 bases between them. Germline V CDR1 and CDR2: SGHAT, FQDESV (reference sequence). There are 14 residues in the CDR3. CDR3 residues: CASSLPTEYYGYTL. CDR3 coding DNA: TGTGCCAGCAGCTTACCCACCGAATACTATGGCTACACCCTC.

Only a few counts were recorded for this clonotype. CDR3 sequence (DNA): TGTGCCAGCAGGGAGCGAAGGGTCAATCAGCCCCAGCATTTT. Translated, it gives CASRERRVNQPQHF. This chain uses TRBV19 with TRBJ1-5; D perhaps matches TRBD1 (5 bases). The CDR3 length is 14 residues. The V and J ends lost 9 bases and 3 bases respectively, with 15 bases between them. Looked up from germline, CDR1 is LNHDA and CDR2 is SQIVND (reference sequence).

Points on this clonotype: With a much larger clone just one base away, this may be a read error. The chain employs TRBV10-3 and TRBJ1-2; 10 bases are a match to TRBD1. Germline loops: CDR1 ENHRY, CDR2 SYGVKD. CDR3 length: 14 residues. V gave up 5 bases and J gave up 2 bases; unmatched junction bases: 2. The CDR3: CAISPGQGNYGYTF. DNA of the CDR3: TGTGCCATCAGTCCGGGACAGGGGAACTATGGCTACACCTTC.

The rearrangement uses TRBV20-1 and TRBJ1-5, with D possibly matching TRBD1 (5 bases). V shed 1 base and J shed 7 bases, with 14 bases lying between them. The CDR3 covers 14 residues. Germline V gene lookup returns CDR1 DFQATT and CDR2 SNEGSKA (reference sequence). The CDR3 DNA reads TGCAGTGCTAGAGCGGGAAGGGGAATACAGCCCCAGCATTTT. Amino acid sequence: CSARAGRGIQPQHF.

On this clonotype: Without the conserved terminal phenylalanine or tryptophan, this CDR3 likely stems from a read error. The gene calls are TRBV11-2 and TRBJ2-7; no firm D call. The V and J ends lost 1 base and 0 bases respectively, with 13 bases between them. Per germline, CDR1 SGHAT and CDR2 FQNNGV. The CDR3 sequence is 16 residues long. The CDR3 DNA is TGTGCCAGCAGCTTAGTACGGCTGAACAACTCCTACGAGCAGTACTGC. Its translation is CASSLVRLNNSYEQYC.

Worth noting for this clonotype: Being one base from a much bigger clone, this may be a read error. The V and J genes are TRBV10-3 and TRBJ1-5; 8 bases line up with TRBD1. J gave up 5 bases and V 10 bases, and 13 bases lay outside the gene matches. The CDR3 runs 15 residues. Per germline, CDR1 ENHRY and CDR2 SYGVKD. CDR3 DNA sequence: TGTGCCACCCAGACAGGGGTGGGAGGCGATCAGCCCCAGCATTTT. This encodes CATQTGVGGDQPQHF.

This clonotype showed up many times. The DNA for the CDR3 is TGTGCCAGCAGCTTAGCGGGCAGGGGCACCGGGGAGCTGTTTTTT. Protein product: CASSLAGRGTGELFF. The chain carries TRBV7-9 and TRBJ2-2, with a tentative D call TRBD1 (6 bases). CDR1 and CDR2 (germline): SEHNR, FQNEAQ (reference sequence). The CDR3 covers 15 residues. With 0 bases removed from V and 4 bases from J, the gap between germline ends came to 9 bases.

V gene TRBV9 combines with J gene TRBJ2-1; 11 nucleotides line up with TRBD2. J gave up 9 bases and V 2 bases, and 4 bases lay outside the gene matches. Germline CDR1 reads SGDLS; CDR2 reads YYNGEE. The CDR3 covers 14 residues. CDR3 DNA: TGTGCCAGCAGCGTGGGACTAGCGGAGGCTGAGCAGTTCTTC. It translates to CASSVGLAEAEQFF.

This clonotype was counted a few times. J is TRBJ1-2 and V is TRBV7-9; 7 bases agree with TRBD1. After removal of 1 base from V and 5 bases from J, the junction contained 16 bases not matched to a gene. The CDR3 has 18 amino acids. Germline V gene lookup returns CDR1 SEHNR and CDR2 FQNEAQ (reference sequence). CDR3 DNA: TGTGCCAGCAGCTTAGTTGGCTTAAGGGGGCGAGGAGCATATGGCTACACCTTC. Amino acids: CASSLVGLRGRGAYGYTF.